The 5 T cell receptor beta chains below come from one sample, sequenced in a study of PD-1 blockade in classical Hodgkin lymphoma. Clones were read by immunoSEQ multiplex PCR, and TCRdb kept only the in-frame ones, dropping some. The table records just under 65,000 clones, around 90% of them present only once. The time point is: cycle 4 day 1 (C4D1), after less than 7 weeks of nivolumab. Each and every patient relapsed after autologous stem cell transplantation, and patients got differing brentuximab vedotin exposure. This material consisted of peripheral blood mononuclear cells (PBMCs), taken before the fourth cycle of nivolumab. These receptors originate from a human donor with classical Hodgkin lymphoma.

V and J are TRBV15 and TRBJ2-5; TRBD1 matches 10 bases. The length of the CDR3 is 18 residues. Germline V gives CDR1 LNHNV, CDR2 YYDKDF (reference sequence). Trimming cost V 1 base and J 4 bases; bases outside gene matches: 12. CDR3 coding DNA: TGTGCCACCAGCAGAGGAGGAACTTCGGACAGGGGGTCAGAGACCCAGTACTTC. It translates to CATSRGGTSDRGSETQYF.

The CDR3 region has the DNA TGTGCCAGCAGCCAAGATCGGGTTGTCAGGGGGCGAGTCGAGCAGTACTTC. It codes for CASSQDRVVRGRVEQYF. The chain employs TRBV14 and TRBJ2-7; TRBD1 matches 8 bases. Germline lookup yields CDR1 SGHDN and CDR2 FVKESK. CDR3 size: 17 residues. V lost 0 bases and J lost 6; bases outside the gene matches: 13.

The V call is TRBV5-6, the J call TRBJ2-1; tentative D call: TRBD2 (5 bases). Germline V gene sequence: CDR1 SGHDT, CDR2 YYEEEE. V lost 0 bases and J 4 bases, leaving 11 bases between the germline ends. This CDR3 has 15 amino acids. This chain's CDR3 is CASSLGGFKYNEQFF. CDR3 sequence (DNA): TGTGCCAGCAGCTTGGGAGGGTTTAAGTACAATGAGCAGTTCTTC.

In regard to this clone: The junction differs from germline at one of its ends, possibly a read error. This chain connects TRBV30 to TRBJ2-4, with a weak D call TRBD2 (5 bases). The length of the CDR3 is 13 residues. Looked up from germline, CDR1 is GTSNPN and CDR2 is SVGIG (reference sequence). The chain's CDR3 is CAWRRKGEGPFIF. Written as DNA, the CDR3 is TGTGCCTGGAGAAGAAAGGGAGAGGGCCCTTTTATTTTC.

The CDR3 nucleotides are TGTGCCACGACAGGTGATTCCTACGAGCAGTACTTC. Protein sequence: CATTGDSYEQYF. J is TRBJ2-7 and V is TRBV2; a weak D match, TRBD1 (6 bases). Germline V CDR1 and CDR2: SNHLY, FYNNEI. With 10 bases removed from V and 1 base from J, the gap between germline ends came to 11 bases. This CDR3 spans 12 amino acids.